Listed here is a single T cell receptor beta chain. Its cognate antigen is unknown. The study ran its PCR with 60 Vbeta and 13 Jbeta primers. Profiling relied on immunoSEQ multiplex PCR, and the TCRdb table lists in-frame clones only, not all of them. The data hold around 190,000 clones, with around 82% observed a single time. Trimming shortened V by 1 base and J by 2 bases, and 11 bases separated the two germline ends. CDR1 and CDR2 (germline): SEHNR, FQNEAQ (reference sequence). This CDR3 has 15 residues. This sample is drawn from a study of cytomegalovirus exposure and HLA in healthy donors. Overall study context: An analysis done earlier identified 117 million unique TCR beta sequences from 150 million to 200 million T cells.

The study's findings and limits: The majority of TCR sequences were rare, yet some public TCRs appeared in many donors.

This sequence was found in a man in his 60s in good health and CMV-seronegative. Sequencing was carried out using PBMCs. This sequence joins TRBV7-9 and TRBJ1-2; D call uncertain. CDR3 in amino acids: CASSLGALANYGYTF. CDR3 in DNA: TGTGCCAGCAGCTTAGGGGCACTTGCCAACTATGGCTACACCTTC.